The 17 T cell receptor beta chains in this list originate from one sample, sequenced in a study of CD8 T cells in ankylosing spondylitis. In TCRdb, the 5' RACE reads were re-called with MiXCR into one record per CDR3 protein. The sample contains under 300,000 distinct CDR3 sequences, around 9.2% of which appear only once. Source material: blood, either unsorted or a sorted T cell fraction (not recorded which). These receptors were obtained from a male donor with ankylosing spondylitis or in good health (not recorded which).

V usage is TRBV5-1 and J usage is TRBJ1-4; D may be TRBD1 (5 bases). CDR1 is SGHRS, CDR2 YFSETQ, per germline. V gave up 1 base and J gave up 3 bases, with 10 bases separating them. The CDR3 has 15 amino acids. CDR3 loop: CASSLTAGANEKLFF. In DNA, the CDR3 is TGCGCCAGCAGCTTGACGGCGGGGGCTAATGAAAAACTGTTTTTT.

The rearrangement links TRBV6-2 or TRBV6-3 to TRBJ1-2; possibly TRBD1 for D (5 bases). The CDR3 loop spans 14 amino acids. Trimming stripped 3 bases from V and 4 bases from J, with 12 bases between. Germline CDR1 MNHEY, CDR2 SVGEGT. The CDR3 protein is CASSYRQTSYGYTF. The CDR3 DNA reads as TGTGCCAGCAGTTATCGACAGACGAGCTATGGCTACACCTTC.

This clonotype was seen ten or more times. The genes are TRBV6-2 or TRBV6-3 and TRBJ2-1; 10 bases are a match to TRBD1. The CDR3 has 17 residues. Per germline, CDR1 MNHEY and CDR2 SVGEGT. V gave up 7 bases and J gave up 4 bases; unmatched junction bases: 13. The CDR3 region is CASKEILGQGFYNEQFF. CDR3 DNA: TGTGCCAGCAAAGAAATACTGGGACAGGGGTTTTACAATGAGCAGTTCTTC.

In this sample, this clonotype turned up many times. V gene TRBV5-1 combines with J gene TRBJ2-5; maybe TRBD1 (5 bases). The CDR3 is 13 residues long. The germline CDR1 and CDR2 sequences are SGHRS and YFSETQ. The V and J ends lost 7 bases and 5 bases respectively, with 15 bases between them. The CDR3 DNA sequence: TGCGCCAGCCAGGGAACCCTCCGGGAGACCCAGTACTTC. Its translation: CASQGTLRETQYF.

V and J are TRBV20-1 and TRBJ1-1; 8 bases line up with TRBD1. The CDR3 runs to 15 residues. Germline V CDR1 and CDR2: DFQATT, SNEGSKA (reference sequence). After removal of 1 base from V and 8 bases from J, the junction contained 12 bases not matched to a gene. As DNA, the CDR3 is TGCAGTGCTAGAGTGGAAGCCGATTGGGACAGGGAAGCTTTCTTT. It encodes CSARVEADWDREAFF.

This clonotype was seen many times. J is TRBJ2-1 and V is TRBV24-1, with 13 positions matching TRBD2. This CDR3 has 16 residues. The V and J ends lost 1 base and 6 bases, in that order; junction bases with no gene match: 2. Germline V gene data show CDR1 as KGHDR and CDR2 as SFDVKD. The DNA for the CDR3 is TGTGCCACCAGTGATTTACTAGCGGGAGGGCTCAATGAGCAGTTCTTC. This encodes CATSDLLAGGLNEQFF.

This clonotype has more than one count but fewer than ten. The genes are TRBV20-1 and TRBJ2-1, with 8 nucleotides matching TRBD2. The CDR3 totals 15 residues. CDR1 DFQATT and CDR2 SNEGSKA come from the germline V gene (reference sequence). Unmatched junction bases numbered 12, after V lost 1 base and J lost 10 bases. Written as DNA, the CDR3 is TGCAGTGCTAGAGTGGGCGGGAGGTCCCCGGGGGAGCAGTTCTTC. Translation gives CSARVGGRSPGEQFF.

This clonotype was counted at least ten times. This sequence joins TRBV12-3 or TRBV12-4 and TRBJ2-7; 13 bases are shared with TRBD2. The CDR3 extends over 16 amino acids. The trim removed 1 base at V and 3 bases at J, leaving 3 bases unmatched. The CDR3: CASSLGGLAGIYEQYF. DNA for the CDR3: TGTGCCAGCAGTTTAGGGGGACTAGCGGGAATCTACGAGCAGTACTTC.

This clonotype occurred many times. The rearrangement links TRBV2 to TRBJ2-7; unclear D gene. This CDR3 region has 11 residues. V was trimmed by 5 bases and J by 4 bases, leaving 6 bases between them. CDR1 is SNHLY and CDR2 is FYNNEI in the germline V gene. CDR3 coding DNA: TGTGCCAGCAGTTGGGGTTACGAGCAGTACTTC. It is translated as CASSWGYEQYF.

This clonotype has ten or more counts. The chain recombines TRBV4-1 with TRBJ2-1, with TRBD2 matching 16 bases. Losses at the gene ends were 2 bases for V and 2 bases for J; bases not matched to a gene: 3. The CDR3 is 18 amino acids. CDR1 is MGHRA, CDR2 YSYEKL, per germline. This chain's CDR3 is CASSQPGLAGGTYNEQFF. CDR3 DNA: TGCGCCAGCAGCCAACCGGGACTAGCGGGAGGGACCTACAATGAGCAGTTCTTC.

This clonotype was recorded at least ten times. This rearrangement joins TRBV20-1 to TRBJ1-5, with D unclear. V was trimmed by 3 bases and J by 6 bases, leaving 15 bases between them. The V gene's germline CDR1 is DFQATT and CDR2 SNEGSKA (reference sequence). This CDR3 is built from 14 residues. CDR3 loop: CSASPTHEGQPQHF. In nucleotides, the CDR3 is TGCAGTGCTAGCCCGACTCACGAAGGTCAGCCCCAGCATTTT.

This clonotype was seen only a few times. The chain uses TRBV12-3 or TRBV12-4 and TRBJ1-1; TRBD1 aligns across 8 bases. The CDR3 has 14 amino acids. The J segment lost 1 base and the V segment lost 3 bases, leaving 1 base of the junction unmatched. CDR3 amino acids: CASSFQGANTEAFF. In DNA, the CDR3 is TGTGCCAGCAGTTTTCAGGGGGCGAACACTGAAGCTTTCTTT.

This clonotype was observed at least ten times. The chain carries TRBV18 and TRBJ1-4, with 8 bases fitting TRBD1. After removal of 6 bases from V and 8 bases from J, the junction contained 8 bases not matched to a gene. Germline values: CDR1 KGHSH, CDR2 LQKENI. The CDR3 spans 14 residues. CDR3 coding DNA: TGTGCCAGCTCCCCTGGACAGGGTGAGGAAAAACTGTTTTTT. Its protein product is CASSPGQGEEKLFF.

There are many counts of this clonotype. The chain combines TRBV9 with TRBJ2-3, with 7 bases matching TRBD2. The germline CDR1 and CDR2 sequences are SGDLS and YYNGEE. V dropped 2 bases and J dropped 2; count of bases not matched to a gene: 11. The CDR3 is 17 residues long. CDR3 in amino acids: CASSVAPGGLLTDTQYF. Written as DNA, the CDR3 is TGTGCCAGCAGCGTGGCTCCGGGGGGACTCCTCACAGATACGCAGTATTTT.

Many counts were recorded for this clonotype. V is TRBV20-1 and J is TRBJ1-6, with 7 positions matching TRBD1. CDR1 is DFQATT, CDR2 SNEGSKA, per germline (reference sequence). The length of the CDR3 is 15 residues. V shed 3 bases and J 7 bases; nucleotides not matched to a gene: 9. The CDR3 region has the DNA TGCAGTGCTAGTCTCTCCGGGACAGCAAATTCACCCCTCCACTTT. It codes for CSASLSGTANSPLHF.

This clonotype was counted a single time. The CDR3 here is CATSEPGGVAFF. The CDR3 bases are TGTGCCACCAGTGAACCAGGGGGCGTTGCTTTCTTT. This sequence joins TRBV24-1 and TRBJ1-1; TRBD1 matches at 8 bases. Germline assignment: CDR1 KGHDR and CDR2 SFDVKD. The J segment lost 11 bases and the V segment lost 4 bases, leaving 5 bases of the junction unmatched. The CDR3 sequence is 12 residues long.

Ten or more counts support this clonotype. The V call is TRBV30, the J call TRBJ2-7; D may correspond to TRBD1 or TRBD2 (5 bases each). The V and J ends lost 0 bases and 3 bases respectively, with 9 bases between them. The CDR3 length is 13 residues. Germline V gives CDR1 GTSNPN, CDR2 SVGIG (reference sequence). The CDR3 bases are TGTGCCTGGAGTGTAAGGGACGGCTACGAGCAGTACTTC. Its protein product is CAWSVRDGYEQYF.